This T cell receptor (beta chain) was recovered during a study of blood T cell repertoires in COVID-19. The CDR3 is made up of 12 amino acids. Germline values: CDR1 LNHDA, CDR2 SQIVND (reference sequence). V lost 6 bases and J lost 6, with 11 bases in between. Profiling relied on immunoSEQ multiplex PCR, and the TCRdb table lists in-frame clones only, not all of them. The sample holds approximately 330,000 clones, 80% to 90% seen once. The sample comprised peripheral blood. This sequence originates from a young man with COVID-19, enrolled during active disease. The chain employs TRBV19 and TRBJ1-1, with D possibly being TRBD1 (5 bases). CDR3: CASSMTAAEAFF. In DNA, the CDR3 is TGTGCCAGTAGCATGACAGCCGCTGAAGCTTTCTTT.